This T cell receptor beta chain appears in the sequencing data of a study of Ad26.COV2.S vaccination and SARS-CoV-2 variants. Looking at the study overall: Donor got 5x10^10 or 1x10^11 viral particles of Ad26.COV2.S. Regarding the study as a whole: Spike-specific TCR breadth in vaccine recipients exceeded that seen in placebo recipients.

Treatment specified: roughly 19 received Ad26.COV2.S at low or high dose, single or two shots; 5 received placebo; per-sample allocation not given. The study sampled participants on day 63 after the first vaccine or placebo injection. Built on an Ad26 vector, the vaccine expressed Wuhan-strain SARS-CoV-2 spike. Generated by immunoSEQ multiplex PCR, the TCRdb table keeps only in-frame clones and is missing some. The sample yields roughly 680,000 clones, approximately 88% seen once. Worth noting for this clone: The antigen remains unidentified.

Germline V lookup: CDR1 LGHDT, CDR2 YNNKEL (reference sequence). CDR3 size: 17 residues. Trimming shortened V by 3 bases and J by 1 base, and 15 bases separated the two germline ends. Sequenced material: peripheral blood, taken in a trial of Ad26.COV2.S vaccine versus placebo. The origin of this receptor is a person between 18 and 59 years old who received the Ad26.COV2.S COVID-19 vaccine or a placebo. V gene TRBV3-1 (or the pseudogene TRBV3-2) combines with J gene TRBJ2-2; weak D call: TRBD1 (6 bases). CDR3 sequence reads: CASSHRTTGQNTGELFF. CDR3 sequence (DNA): TGTGCCAGCAGCCACCGCACGACAGGACAGAACACCGGGGAGCTGTTTTTT.